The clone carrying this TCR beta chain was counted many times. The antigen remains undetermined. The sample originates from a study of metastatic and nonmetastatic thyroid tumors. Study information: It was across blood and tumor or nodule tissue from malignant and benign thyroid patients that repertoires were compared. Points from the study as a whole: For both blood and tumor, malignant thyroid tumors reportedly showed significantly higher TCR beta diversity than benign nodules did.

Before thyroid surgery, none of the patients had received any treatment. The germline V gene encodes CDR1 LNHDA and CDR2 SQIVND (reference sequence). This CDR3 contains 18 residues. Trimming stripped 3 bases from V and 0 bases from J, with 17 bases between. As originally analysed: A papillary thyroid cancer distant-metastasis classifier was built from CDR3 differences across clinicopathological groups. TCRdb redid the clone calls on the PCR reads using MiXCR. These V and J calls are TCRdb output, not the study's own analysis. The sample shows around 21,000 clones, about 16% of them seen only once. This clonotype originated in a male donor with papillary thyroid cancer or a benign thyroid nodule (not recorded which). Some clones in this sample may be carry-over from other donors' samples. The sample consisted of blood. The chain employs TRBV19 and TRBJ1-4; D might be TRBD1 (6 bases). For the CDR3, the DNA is TGTGCCAGTAGTATTGTGGGACACTTTATTGCAACTAATGAAAAACTGTTTTTT. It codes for CASSIVGHFIATNEKLFF.